Here is one TCR beta chain with its context. Other DNA sequences within the sample encode an identical CDR3. The record originates from a study of blood T cell repertoires in COVID-19. Looking at the study overall: The analysed material was cDNA or gDNA that came from T cells, B-cell-depleted T cells, or PBMCs.

Some clones are missing from TCRdb's copy, which holds only in-frame ones; the method was immunoSEQ multiplex PCR. This table holds approximately 310,000 clones, approximately 83% found once. The CDR3 has 12 amino acids. Trimming removed 4 bases at V and 10 bases at J, with 9 bases between. Looked up from germline, CDR1 is SGHRS and CDR2 is YFSETQ. The sample consisted of PBMCs or T cells enriched from blood (not recorded which). The TCR comes from a man aged 30 to 39 who had recovered from COVID-19. The rearrangement uses TRBV5-1 and TRBJ1-6; D gene ambiguous. The CDR3 sequence: CASSPSGSPLHF. Here the CDR3 DNA reads TGCGCCAGCAGCCCGTCGGGGTCACCCCTCCACTTT.